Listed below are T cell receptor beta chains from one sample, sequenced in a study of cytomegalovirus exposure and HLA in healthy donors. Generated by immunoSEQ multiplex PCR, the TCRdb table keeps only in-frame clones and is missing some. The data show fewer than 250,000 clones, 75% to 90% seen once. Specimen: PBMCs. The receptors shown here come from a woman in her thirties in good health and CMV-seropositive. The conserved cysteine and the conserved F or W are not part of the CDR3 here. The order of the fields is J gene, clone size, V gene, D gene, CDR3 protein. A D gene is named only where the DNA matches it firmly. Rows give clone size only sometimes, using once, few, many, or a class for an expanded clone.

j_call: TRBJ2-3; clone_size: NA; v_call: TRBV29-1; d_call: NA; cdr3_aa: SVARLGDETDTQY
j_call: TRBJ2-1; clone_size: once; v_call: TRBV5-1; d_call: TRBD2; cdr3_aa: ASSLYAVAGDYIEQF
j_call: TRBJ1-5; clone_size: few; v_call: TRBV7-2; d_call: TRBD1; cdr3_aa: ASSLVGQGNQPQH
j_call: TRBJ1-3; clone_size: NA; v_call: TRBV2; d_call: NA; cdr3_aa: ASSENGNTIY
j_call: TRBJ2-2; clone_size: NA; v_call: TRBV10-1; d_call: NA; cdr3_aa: ASSDSNTGELF
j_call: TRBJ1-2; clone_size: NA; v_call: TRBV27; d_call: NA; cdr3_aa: ASSFLTGNGYT
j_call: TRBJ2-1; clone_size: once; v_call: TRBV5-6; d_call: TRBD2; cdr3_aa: ASSSSTAGGNEQF
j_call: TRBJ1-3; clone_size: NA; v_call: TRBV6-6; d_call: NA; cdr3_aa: ASRIDSNSGNTIY
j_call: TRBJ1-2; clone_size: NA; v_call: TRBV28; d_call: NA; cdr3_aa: ASSSSGVYT
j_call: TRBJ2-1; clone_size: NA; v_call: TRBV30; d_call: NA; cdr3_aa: AWADWSSYNEQF